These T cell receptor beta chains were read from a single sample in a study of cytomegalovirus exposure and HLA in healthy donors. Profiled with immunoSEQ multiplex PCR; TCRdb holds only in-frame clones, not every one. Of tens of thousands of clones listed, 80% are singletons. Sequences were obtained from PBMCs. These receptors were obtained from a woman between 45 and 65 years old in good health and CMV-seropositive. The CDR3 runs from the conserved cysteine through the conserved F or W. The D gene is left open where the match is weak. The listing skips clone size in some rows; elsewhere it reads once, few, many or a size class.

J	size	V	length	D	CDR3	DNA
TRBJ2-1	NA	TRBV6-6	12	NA	CASSYSRLEQFF	TGTGCCAGCAGTTACTCGCGGCTTGAGCAGTTCTTC
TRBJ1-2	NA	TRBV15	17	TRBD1	CATSRDDLTGGIYGYTF	TGTGCCACCAGCAGAGACGACTTGACAGGGGGCATCTATGGCTACACCTTC
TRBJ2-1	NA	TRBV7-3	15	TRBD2	CASSVTSGGSNEQFF	TGTGCCAGCAGCGTAACTAGCGGGGGATCCAATGAGCAGTTCTTC
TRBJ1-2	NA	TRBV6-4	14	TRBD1	CASSDSTDRRGYTF	TGTGCCAGCAGTGACTCGACGGACAGGCGAGGCTACACCTTC
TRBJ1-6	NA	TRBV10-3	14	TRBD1	CAITGTVGDSPLHF	TGTGCCATCACCGGGACAGTCGGGGATTCACCCCTCCACTTT
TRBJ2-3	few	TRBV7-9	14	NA	CSSSLGGPADTQYF	TGTTCCAGCAGCTTAGGGGGGCCTGCAGATACGCAGTATTTT
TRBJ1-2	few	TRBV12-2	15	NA	CASRLWDSLGYGYTF	TGTGCAAGTCGCCTTTGGGACAGTCTTGGGTATGGCTACACCTTC
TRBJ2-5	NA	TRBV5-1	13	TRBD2	CASSLLAGETQYF	TGCGCCAGCAGCTTGTTAGCGGGAGAGACCCAGTACTTC
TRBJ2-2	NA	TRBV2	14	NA	CASTRTENTGELFF	TGTGCCAGCACTAGGACAGAGAACACCGGGGAGCTGTTTTTT
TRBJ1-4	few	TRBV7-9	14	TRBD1	CASSPDRDREKLFF	TGTGCCAGCAGCCCCGACAGGGACCGTGAAAAACTGTTTTTT
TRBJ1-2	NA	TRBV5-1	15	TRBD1	CASSAAQGVMGGYTF	TGCGCCAGCAGCGCGGCCCAGGGGGTTATGGGCGGCTACACCTTC
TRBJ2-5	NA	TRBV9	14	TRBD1	CASSPRQGRETQYF	TGTGCCAGCAGCCCCCGACAGGGGAGGGAGACCCAGTACTTC
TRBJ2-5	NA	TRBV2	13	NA	CASKGHPQETQYF	TGTGCCAGCAAAGGACACCCCCAAGAGACCCAGTACTTC
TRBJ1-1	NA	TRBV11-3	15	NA	CASSLQGGVDTEAFF	TGTGCCAGCAGCTTACAGGGCGGTGTAGACACTGAAGCTTTCTTT
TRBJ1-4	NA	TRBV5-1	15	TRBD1	CASSTGTAFNEKLFF	TGCGCCAGCAGCACCGGGACAGCTTTTAATGAAAAACTGTTTTTT
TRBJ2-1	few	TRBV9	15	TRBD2	CASSVGGLAGDEQFF	TGTGCCAGCAGCGTAGGGGGACTAGCGGGAGATGAGCAGTTCTTC
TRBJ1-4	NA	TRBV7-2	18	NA	CASSLDGGGRVLSEKLFF	TGTGCCAGCAGCTTAGATGGGGGCGGCAGGGTCCTCTCCGAAAAACTGTTTTTT
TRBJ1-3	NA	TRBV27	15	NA	CASSPRMEEGNTIYF	TGTGCCAGCAGCCCCCGGATGGAGGAAGGAAACACCATATATTTT
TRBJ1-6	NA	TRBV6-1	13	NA	CASTRGSASPLHF	TGTGCCAGCACCCGGGGGTCCGCTTCACCCCTCCACTTT
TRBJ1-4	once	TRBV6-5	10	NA	CASREEKLFF	TGTGCCTCGAGGGAGGAAAAACTGTTTTTT
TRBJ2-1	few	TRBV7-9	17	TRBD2	CSSSFPLLAGVYNEQFF	TGTTCCAGCAGCTTCCCCTTACTAGCGGGAGTGTACAATGAGCAGTTCTTC
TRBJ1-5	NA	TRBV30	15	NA	CAWSVLPVGNQPQHF	TGTGCCTGGAGTGTACTGCCGGTTGGCAATCAGCCCCAGCATTTT
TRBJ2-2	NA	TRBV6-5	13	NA	CASSYQDTGELFF	TGTGCCAGCAGTTATCAGGACACCGGGGAGCTGTTTTTT
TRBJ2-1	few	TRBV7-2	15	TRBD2	CASSLTSGNYNEQFF	TGTGCCAGCAGCTTGACTAGCGGCAACTACAATGAGCAGTTCTTC
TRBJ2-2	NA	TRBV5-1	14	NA	CATYSGGDTGELFF	TGCGCCACCTACTCAGGAGGGGACACCGGGGAGCTGTTTTTT
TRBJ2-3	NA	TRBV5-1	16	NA	CASSIREMASTDTQYF	TGCGCCAGCAGCATCCGGGAGATGGCTAGCACAGATACGCAGTATTTT
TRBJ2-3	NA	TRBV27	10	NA	CASSLAGGYF	TGTGCCAGCAGTTTAGCCGGAGGTTATTTT
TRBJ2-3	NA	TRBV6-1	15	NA	CASSELGGRADTQYF	TGTGCCAGCAGTGAACTGGGGGGTAGGGCAGATACGCAGTATTTT
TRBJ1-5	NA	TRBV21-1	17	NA	CASSKAARSNSNQPQHF	TGTGCCAGCAGCAAAGCGGCCAGGTCAAATAGCAATCAGCCCCAGCATTTT
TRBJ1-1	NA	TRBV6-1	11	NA	CASRLTGGAFF	TGTGCCAGCAGACTGACTGGGGGGGCTTTCTTT
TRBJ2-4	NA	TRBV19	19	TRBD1	CASRSDAGGARGAKNIQYF	TGTGCCAGTAGATCAGATGCAGGGGGCGCGAGGGGGGCCAAAAACATTCAGTACTTC
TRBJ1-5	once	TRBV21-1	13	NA	CASGQGGGQPQHF	TGTGCCAGCGGACAGGGGGGCGGGCAGCCCCAGCATTTT
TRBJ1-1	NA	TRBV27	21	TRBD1	CASSLSRVWARDRGKNTEAFF	TGTGCCAGCAGTTTATCCAGGGTTTGGGCCAGGGACAGGGGGAAAAACACTGAAGCTTTCTTT
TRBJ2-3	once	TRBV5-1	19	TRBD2	CASSLEGLAGNRSTDTQYF	TGCGCCAGCAGCTTGGAGGGACTAGCGGGGAACCGAAGCACAGATACGCAGTATTTT
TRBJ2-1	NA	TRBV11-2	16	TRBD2	CASSRTSGRNNNEQFF	TGTGCCAGCAGCAGGACTAGCGGGCGGAATAACAATGAGCAGTTCTTC
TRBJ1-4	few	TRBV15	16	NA	CATSRDPGAVNEKLFF	TGTGCCACCAGCAGAGATCCAGGGGCTGTTAATGAAAAACTGTTTTTT
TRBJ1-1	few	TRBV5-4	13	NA	CASSFRDDTEAFF	TGTGCCAGCAGCTTTCGGGATGACACTGAAGCTTTCTTT
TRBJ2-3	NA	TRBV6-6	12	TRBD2	CATSGGGDTQYF	TGTGCCACCTCCGGGGGGGGAGATACGCAGTATTTT